Listed here is a single T cell receptor beta chain. In the same sample, other DNA sequences code for this CDR3. These data are taken from a study of control samples from healthy donors and cancer patients. The table came from immunoSEQ multiplex PCR; TCRdb's copy has only in-frame clones and leaves some out. The sample lists over 150,000 clones; about 94% were seen once. Germline CDR1 is SGHAT and CDR2 is FQNNGV. V dropped 0 bases and J dropped 11 bases, with 13 bases sitting between them. The CDR3 sequence is 13 residues long. The chain has TRBV11-2 and TRBJ1-1; no definite D call. This TCR was sampled from a man aged 35 to 55 in good health. Sequenced: blood. CDR3 nucleotides: TGTGCCAGCAGCTTAGATCTTCAAATTGAGGCTTTCTTT. Translating it yields CASSLDLQIEAFF.